A single sample is the source of the 25 T cell receptor beta chains below, sequenced in a study of cytotoxic CD8 clonotypes in ibrutinib-treated CLL. Assay used: immunoSEQ multiplex PCR; TCRdb lists only in-frame clones, some missing. The profile shows 150,000 or so clones, more than 75% of them singletons. The specimen was PBMCs, collected after 24 months of ibrutinib treatment. The receptor set was obtained from a human donor with chronic lymphocytic leukemia.

This clone was counted once. This chain links TRBV9 with TRBJ2-3; no reliable D call. This CDR3 has 14 amino acids. Trimming left V 3 bases short and J 1 base short, with 9 bases between. Germline V gives CDR1 SGDLS, CDR2 YYNGEE. The CDR3 bases are TGTGCCAGCAGCGACCAGTGGGGCACAGATACGCAGTATTTT. Residues: CASSDQWGTDTQYF.

This rearrangement joins TRBV9 to TRBJ1-4, with D maybe TRBD1 (5 bases). The CDR3 is made up of 15 amino acids. The germline V gene has CDR1 SGDLS and CDR2 YYNGEE. V was trimmed by 0 bases and J by 4 bases, leaving 10 bases between them. The CDR3 loop is CASSVGGAGNEKLFF. Here the CDR3 DNA reads TGTGCCAGCAGCGTAGGTGGGGCAGGTAATGAAAAACTGTTTTTT.

The V and J genes are TRBV5-4 and TRBJ2-5; 7 nucleotides align to TRBD2. The trim removed 3 bases at V and 5 bases at J, leaving 10 bases unmatched. The length of the CDR3 is 15 residues. CDR1 and CDR2 from the germline V gene are SGHNT and YYREEE (reference sequence). The CDR3 coding sequence is TGTGCCAGCAGCTCCTTGGGCGGGAGCGGGGAGACCCAGTACTTC. This encodes CASSSLGGSGETQYF. Looking up the rest from reference TRBV5-4 and TRBJ2-5 gives the full variable domain: ETGVTQSPTHLIKTRGQQVTLRCSSQSGHNTVSWYQQALGQGPQFIFQYYREEENGRGNFPPRFSGLQFPNYSSELNVNALELDDSALYLCASSSLGGSGETQYFGPGTRLLVL.

The chain joins TRBV7-9 to TRBJ1-1; D remains ambiguous. The CDR3 extends over 15 amino acids. Looked up from germline, CDR1 is SEHNR and CDR2 is FQNEAQ (reference sequence). The V end was cut by 5 bases, the J end by 3 bases, with 16 bases between. The CDR3 reads CASSGIGQAHTEAFF. Written as DNA, the CDR3 is TGTGCCAGCAGCGGCATCGGGCAGGCCCACACTGAAGCTTTCTTT.

The chain combines TRBV7-9 with TRBJ2-7; 9 nucleotides align to TRBD1. Per germline, CDR1 SEHNR and CDR2 FQNEAQ (reference sequence). The CDR3 spans 15 residues. The V and J ends lost 5 bases and 0 bases, in that order; junction bases with no gene match: 5. CDR3 amino acids: CASSLPDRGSYEQYF. CDR3 DNA sequence: TGTGCCAGCAGCCTCCCGGACAGGGGCTCCTACGAGCAGTACTTC.

This clone has a handful of counts. The chain links TRBV19 to TRBJ2-1, with TRBD2 matching over 11 bases. Germline V gene sequence: CDR1 LNHDA, CDR2 SQIVND (reference sequence). The CDR3 has 14 residues. The ends lost 6 bases at V and 10 bases at J; junction bases unmatched: 8. CDR3 nucleotides: TGTGCCAGTAGGGGACTAGCGGAGCGGGGAGAGCAGTTCTTC. Its protein is CASRGLAERGEQFF.

The chain couples TRBV9 to TRBJ2-7; 7 nucleotides line up with TRBD2. CDR3 size: 18 residues. Germline V lookup: CDR1 SGDLS, CDR2 YYNGEE. V lost 3 bases, J lost 2 bases, and 17 bases stayed unmatched. The CDR3 bases are TGTGCCAGCAGCGCCGGACTGGCGGGAGTAGGGGCCGCCTACGAGCAGTACTTC. Residues: CASSAGLAGVGAAYEQYF. Combining the CDR3 with reference TRBV9 and TRBJ2-7 gives the whole variable domain DSGVTQTPKHLITATGQRVTLRCSPRSGDLSVYWYQQSLDQGLQFLIQYYNGEERAKGNILERFSAQQFPDLHSELNLSSLELGDSALYFCASSAGLAGVGAAYEQYFGPGTRLTVT.

The V gene is TRBV6-1, the J gene TRBJ2-2; 9 bases map to TRBD2. The V gene's germline CDR1 is MNHNS and CDR2 SASEGT. The V gene end was trimmed by 8 bases and the J gene end by 5 bases; junction bases not matched to a gene: 6. This CDR3 comprises 14 residues. In DNA form, the CDR3 reads TGTGCCAGCCTCACCGCGGGGGGGACCGGGGAGCTGTTTTTT. Its translation: CASLTAGGTGELFF.

The table lists this clone with many counts. The CDR3 bases are TGTGCCAGCAGCCCAGGGGACCGGGGTTTGAACACTGAAGCTTTCTTT. This sequence encodes CASSPGDRGLNTEAFF. The V gene is TRBV7-2, the J gene TRBJ1-1, with a possible D match to TRBD1 (6 bases). Between the trimmed V and J ends, which lost 5 bases and 0 bases, there was a span of 16 bases. Germline V gene sequence: CDR1 SGHTA, CDR2 FQGNSA. This CDR3 is 16 amino acids long.

The chain is built from TRBV7-9 and TRBJ2-7; D uncertain. Trimming took off 2 bases at V and 6 bases at J, with 8 bases between the two ends. The CDR3 is 12 residues long. Germline V gene sequence: CDR1 SEHNR, CDR2 FQNEAQ (reference sequence). The CDR3 DNA follows: TGTGCCAGCAGCTTATCGGTGAGCGAGCAGTACTTC. Amino acid sequence: CASSLSVSEQYF.

This clone was detected only a few times. V gene TRBV5-1 combines with J gene TRBJ2-7; possibly TRBD1 for D (5 bases). The CDR3 has 14 residues. Trimming pared 7 bases from V and 3 bases from J, leaving 17 bases between. Germline CDR1 and CDR2: SGHRS and YFSETQ. CDR3 amino acids: CASSPDSARYEQYF. DNA of the CDR3: TGCGCCAGCTCCCCAGACAGCGCGCGCTACGAGCAGTACTTC.

This clone was counted only a few times. The gene calls are TRBV18 and TRBJ1-1, with no clear D. Germline-derived CDR1 and CDR2 are KGHSH and LQKENI. The CDR3 spans 14 residues. V shed 2 bases and J shed 1 base, with 8 bases lying between them. The CDR3 loop is CASSPSGPNTEAFF. In DNA, the CDR3 is TGTGCCAGCTCACCATCCGGGCCGAACACTGAAGCTTTCTTT.

The chain employs TRBV4-2 and TRBJ1-2; maybe TRBD1 (6 bases). Trimming left V 4 bases short and J 2 bases short, with 14 bases between. The CDR3 has 15 amino acids. Germline V gene sequence: CDR1 LGHNA, CDR2 YNFKEQ. CDR3 coding DNA: TGTGCCAGCAGCCCCCGAGAAGGGGGGAACTATGGCTACACCTTC. This sequence encodes CASSPREGGNYGYTF.

The chain recombines TRBV27 with TRBJ2-1; 9 nucleotides align to TRBD1. This CDR3 comprises 15 residues. V gave up 7 bases and J gave up 1 base; unmatched junction bases: 5. The germline CDR1 and CDR2 sequences are MNHEY and SMNVEV (reference sequence). The CDR3 loop reads CASTPGQGSYNEQFF. The CDR3 coding sequence is TGTGCCAGCACCCCGGGACAGGGTTCCTACAATGAGCAGTTCTTC.

The V and J genes are TRBV19 and TRBJ2-1; the D gene is possibly TRBD2 (6 bases). The germline V gene encodes CDR1 LNHDA and CDR2 SQIVND (reference sequence). V was trimmed by 10 bases and J by 2 bases, leaving 18 bases between them. The CDR3 runs to 15 residues. This CDR3 is CATRGWGRAYNEQFF. The CDR3 coding sequence is TGTGCCACCCGGGGGTGGGGTAGGGCCTACAATGAGCAGTTCTTC. Full variable domain (outside the CDR3, taken from reference TRBV19 and TRBJ2-1): DGGITQSPKYLFRKEGQNVTLSCEQNLNHDAMYWYRQDPGQGLRLIYYSQIVNDFQKGDIAEGYSVSREKKESFPLTVTSAQKNPTAFYLCATRGWGRAYNEQFFGPGTRLTVL.

The V and J genes are TRBV27 and TRBJ2-3, with TRBD2 as a possible D gene (7 bases). The CDR3 consists of 12 residues. The V end was cut by 3 bases, the J end by 10 bases, with 11 bases between. The germline V gene encodes CDR1 MNHEY and CDR2 SMNVEV (reference sequence). CDR3 bases: TGTGCCAGCAGTTTGTGGGGGGGCGCGCAGTATTTT. As protein: CASSLWGGAQYF.

The rearrangement joins TRBV9 to TRBJ2-1, with 9 bases matching TRBD2. V shed 2 bases, J shed 0 bases, and the junction held 0 bases outside the gene matches. Germline CDR1 is SGDLS and CDR2 is YYNGEE. The CDR3 loop spans 15 amino acids. The CDR3 sequence: CASSVSGSSYNEQFF. As DNA, the CDR3 is TGTGCCAGCAGCGTTAGCGGGAGCTCCTACAATGAGCAGTTCTTC.

This clone was picked up one time. The chain is built from TRBV13 and TRBJ2-5; 7 bases fit TRBD2. J gave up 5 bases and V 2 bases, and 11 bases lay outside the gene matches. The CDR3 spans 16 residues. Germline CDR1 and CDR2: PRHDT and FYEKMQ (reference sequence). The CDR3 sequence: CASSLSGGGSGETQYF. CDR3 in DNA: TGTGCCAGCAGCTTAAGTGGTGGGGGTAGCGGGGAGACCCAGTACTTC.

The rearrangement links TRBV7-8 to TRBJ2-6, with 9 bases matching TRBD1. The CDR3 is 15 residues long. Germline V lookup: CDR1 SGHVS, CDR2 FQNEAQ. V was pared by 5 bases and J by 4 bases, with 3 bases of the junction left unmatched. CDR3 sequence: CASSPGQGGANVLTF. For the CDR3, the DNA is TGTGCCAGCAGCCCGGGACAGGGAGGGGCCAACGTCCTGACTTTC.

The chain has TRBV28 and TRBJ2-7; 7 nucleotides line up with TRBD2. With V trimmed by 7 bases and J by 6 bases, 12 bases remained unmatched. Germline lookup yields CDR1 MDHEN and CDR2 SYDVKM. The CDR3 length is 14 residues. CDR3: CASTPGTIRREQYF. For the CDR3, the DNA is TGTGCCAGCACCCCCGGGACTATCCGTCGCGAGCAGTACTTC.

This rearrangement joins TRBV29-1 to TRBJ1-3, with 7 bases that match TRBD1. With 4 bases clipped from V and 6 bases from J, the junction kept 6 bases outside the gene matches. The CDR3 is 13 residues long. Looked up from germline, CDR1 is SQVTM and CDR2 is ANQGSEA. CDR3 sequence reads: CSVGSTGANTIYF. The CDR3, as DNA: TGCAGCGTTGGGAGCACAGGGGCAAACACCATATATTTT.

In regard to this clone: This same CDR3 is encoded by further DNA sequences in the sample. This chain links TRBV6-4 with TRBJ1-5, with D possibly TRBD1 on 5 matching bases. Trimming cost V 2 bases and J 5 bases, with 7 bases left between them. The CDR3 totals 13 residues. Germline V gene data show CDR1 as MRHNA and CDR2 as SNTAGT. The CDR3 DNA follows: TGTGCCAGCAGTGACGGGGGGGATCAGCCCCAGCATTTT. This gives the protein CASSDGGDQPQHF.

This clone was observed a handful of times. The rearrangement links TRBV19 to TRBJ1-5; D remains ambiguous. V dropped 5 bases and J dropped 2 bases, with 10 bases sitting between them. The germline gives CDR1 LNHDA, CDR2 SQIVND (reference sequence). The CDR3 spans 14 residues. The CDR3 reads CASSGQSGNQPQHF. CDR3 sequence (DNA): TGTGCCAGTAGTGGCCAGTCAGGCAATCAGCCCCAGCATTTT. Filled out from reference TRBV19 and TRBJ1-5, the complete variable domain reads DGGITQSPKYLFRKEGQNVTLSCEQNLNHDAMYWYRQDPGQGLRLIYYSQIVNDFQKGDIAEGYSVSREKKESFPLTVTSAQKNPTAFYLCASSGQSGNQPQHFGDGTRLSIL.

The rearrangement links TRBV9 to TRBJ2-7; maybe TRBD1 (5 bases). The CDR3 totals 14 residues. V was cut by 9 bases and J by 1 base, with 17 bases left in between. Looked up from germline, CDR1 is SGDLS and CDR2 is YYNGEE. The CDR3 reads CATAWQGLSYEQYF. The CDR3 DNA is TGTGCCACCGCGTGGCAGGGCCTTTCCTACGAGCAGTACTTC.

This clone came up many times. The chain recombines TRBV28 with TRBJ1-1, with a tentative D call TRBD1 (5 bases). The V gene lost 6 bases and the J gene lost 5 bases, with 13 bases spanning the gap. From germline, CDR1 is MDHEN and CDR2 SYDVKM. This CDR3 region has 13 residues. This chain's CDR3 is CASRPGGRTEAFF. In nucleotides, the CDR3 is TGTGCCAGCAGGCCGGGGGGGAGGACTGAAGCTTTCTTT. The full variable domain, in which reference TRBV28 and TRBJ1-1 provide the parts outside the CDR3, is DVKVTQSSRYLVKRTGEKVFLECVQDMDHENMFWYRQDPGLGLRLIYFSYDVKMKEKGDIPEGYSVSREKKERFSLILESASTNQTSMYLCASRPGGRTEAFFGQGTRLTVV.